The rows below give T cell receptor beta chains drawn from one sample of a study of shared clonotypes between healthy human individuals. Clones were read by immunoSEQ multiplex PCR, and TCRdb kept only the in-frame ones, dropping some. The data contain 2 million to 2.5 million clones, approximately 94% of them singletons. The source material was naive CD4+ T cells sorted from blood. The receptor source for this set is a man younger than 30 in good health. The CDR3 runs from the conserved cysteine through the conserved F or W. D genes are given only for firm matches. Size is stated for part of the rows, as once, few or many counts, or as a class when the clone is expanded.

>-|-|TRBV19|TRBJ1-1
CASSIGGTNTEAFF
TGTGCCAGTAGTATAGGGGGGACGAACACTGAAGCTTTCTTT
>-|TRBD2|TRBV7-2|TRBJ2-7
CASRPSGYEQYF
TGTGCCAGCCGGCCTAGCGGCTACGAGCAGTACTTC
>-|-|TRBV9|TRBJ1-5
CASSVGGGDGQPQHF
TGTGCCAGCAGCGTAGGGGGAGGCGACGGTCAGCCCCAGCATTTT
>-|-|TRBV30|TRBJ2-7
CAWVDFRDIKGEQYF
TGTGCCTGGGTCGATTTCCGGGACATAAAGGGGGAGCAGTACTTC
>-|-|TRBV30|TRBJ1-1
CAWSVTAIDAFF
TGTGCCTGGAGTGTGACAGCTATTGACGCTTTCTTT
>-|-|TRBV7-9|TRBJ1-2
CASSLGHPTGVGYTF
TGTGCCAGCAGCTTAGGGCACCCCACAGGTGTGGGCTACACCTTC
>-|-|TRBV9|TRBJ2-2
CASSVVFNGELFF
TGTGCCAGCAGCGTAGTATTTAACGGGGAGCTGTTTTTT
>once|TRBD1|TRBV5-1|TRBJ1-4
CASSSTGEGKEKLFF
TGCGCCAGCAGCTCAACAGGGGAAGGGAAGGAAAAACTGTTTTTT
>-|TRBD1|TRBV18|TRBJ1-1
CASSPMGPGGFTEAFF
TGTGCCAGCTCACCAATGGGGCCAGGGGGCTTCACTGAAGCTTTCTTT
>-|-|TRBV27|TRBJ1-6
CASSSPGVSPLHF
TGTGCCAGCAGTTCCCCAGGGGTTTCACCCCTCCACTTT
>-|-|TRBV18|TRBJ2-1
CASSPRLDNEQFF
TGTGCCAGCTCACCACGGTTGGACAATGAGCAGTTCTTC
>once|-|TRBV5-6|TRBJ2-3
CASSLGQNLADTQYF
TGTGCCAGCAGCTTGGGACAGAACCTGGCAGATACGCAGTATTTT
>-|TRBD2|TRBV5-4|TRBJ2-2
CASSWSGGYTGELFF
TGTGCCAGCAGCTGGAGCGGGGGCTACACCGGGGAGCTGTTTTTT
>-|-|TRBV30|TRBJ1-5
CAWSQLQSNQPQHF
TGTGCCTGGAGTCAACTTCAGTCGAATCAGCCCCAGCATTTT
>-|-|TRBV18|TRBJ2-5
CASSPSPQIQETQYF
TGTGCCAGCTCACCTTCTCCACAGATCCAAGAGACCCAGTACTTC
>-|-|TRBV5-8|TRBJ1-1
CASSLEGSEAFF
TGTGCCAGCAGCTTGGAAGGCAGCGAAGCTTTCTTT
>-|-|TRBV6-1|TRBJ1-2
CASSATAPNYGYTF
TGTGCCAGCAGTGCCACAGCCCCTAACTATGGCTACACCTTC
>once|TRBD1|TRBV19|TRBJ1-6
CASSTGQDSPLHF
TGTGCCAGTAGTACGGGACAGGATTCACCCCTCCACTTT
>-|-|TRBV6-6|TRBJ1-1
CASSLGSLNTEAFF
TGTGCCAGCAGTCTCGGGTCGTTGAACACTGAAGCTTTCTTT
>-|-|TRBV2|TRBJ1-6
CASNKQSSYNSPLHF
TGTGCCAGCAACAAACAGAGCTCCTATAATTCACCCCTCCACTTT
>once|-|TRBV6-5|TRBJ1-5
CASRATRGTQPQHF
TGTGCCAGCAGGGCCACACGGGGGACTCAGCCCCAGCATTTT
>-|-|TRBV28|TRBJ2-7
CASSPFDRDAAYEQYF
TGTGCCAGCAGCCCCTTTGACCGGGACGCTGCCTACGAGCAGTACTTC
>-|-|TRBV30|TRBJ1-6
CAWRGTGMVSPLHF
TGTGCCTGGAGGGGCACAGGAATGGTTTCACCCCTCCACTTT
>-|-|TRBV11-1|TRBJ1-2
CASSLERSGDGYTF
TGTGCCAGCAGCTTAGAACGGTCGGGCGATGGCTACACCTTC
>-|-|TRBV6-5|TRBJ2-1
CASRWTTTRDEQFF
TGTGCCAGCAGGTGGACAACTACAAGGGATGAGCAGTTCTTC
>-|-|TRBV7-9|TRBJ2-7
CASSQPYSEQYF
TGTGCCAGCAGCCAGCCCTACTCCGAGCAGTACTTC
>once|TRBD1|TRBV28|TRBJ1-1
CASSRGQGLLRSGAGAFF
TGTGCCAGCAGCCGAGGACAGGGTTTATTGAGGAGCGGCGCTGGAGCTTTCTTT
>-|TRBD1|TRBV5-4|TRBJ1-1
CASSLARDRNTEAFF
TGTGCCAGCAGCTTGGCTCGGGACAGGAACACTGAAGCTTTCTTT
>-|-|TRBV30|TRBJ2-2
CAWRGLGTGELFF
TGTGCCTGGAGGGGATTGGGCACCGGGGAGCTGTTTTTT
>-|-|TRBV21-1|TRBJ1-2
CASSKGARGRNYGYTF
TGTGCCAGCAGCAAAGGGGCTCGCGGAAGGAACTATGGCTACACCTTC
>once|-|TRBV7-2|TRBJ1-2
CASSLAAGPGGGYGYTF
TGTGCCAGCAGCTTAGCGGCAGGACCCGGAGGGGGCTATGGCTACACCTTC
>-|TRBD1|TRBV15|TRBJ2-1
CATSTSGQPYNEQFF
TGTGCCACCAGCACCTCGGGACAGCCTTACAATGAGCAGTTCTTC
>-|-|TRBV6-5|TRBJ2-7
CASRTAYEQYF
TGTGCCAGCAGAACCGCCTACGAGCAGTACTTC
>-|-|TRBV7-2|TRBJ2-3
CASSPLFGSDTQYF
TGTGCCAGCAGCCCCCTTTTTGGGTCAGATACGCAGTATTTT
>-|-|TRBV9|TRBJ2-3
CASSGGAFRTDTQYF
TGTGCCAGCAGCGGGGGGGCCTTCCGCACAGATACGCAGTATTTT
>-|-|TRBV16|TRBJ2-7
CASSPREQASSYEQYF
TGTGCCAGCAGCCCTCGGGAACAGGCCTCCTCCTACGAGCAGTACTTC
>once|-|TRBV5-4|TRBJ1-2
CASRPGGLRDYGYTF
TGTGCCAGCAGGCCGGGGGGCCTTAGGGACTATGGCTACACCTTC
>-|-|TRBV5-4|TRBJ2-2
CASSLIQQRGTGELFF
TGTGCCAGCAGCTTGATACAGCAGAGGGGCACCGGGGAGCTGTTTTTT
>-|TRBD1|TRBV27|TRBJ1-1
CASSLSGTGAWKAFF
TGTGCCAGCAGTTTATCTGGGACAGGGGCATGGAAAGCTTTCTTT
>-|TRBD1|TRBV6-1|TRBJ2-7
CASSEWTGPSSYEQYF
TGTGCCAGCAGTGAATGGACAGGCCCCAGCTCCTACGAGCAGTACTTC
>-|-|TRBV15|TRBJ1-2
CATSRGGTTSLGYTF
TGTGCCACCAGCAGGGGAGGTACGACCTCGCTTGGCTACACCTTC
>-|-|TRBV30|TRBJ2-3
CAWSGGMIFSTDTQYF
TGTGCCTGGAGTGGGGGAATGATATTTAGCACAGATACGCAGTATTTT
>once|-|TRBV2|TRBJ1-4
CASRARDMATNEKLFF
TGTGCCAGCAGAGCCCGAGACATGGCAACTAATGAAAAACTGTTTTTT
>-|-|TRBV6-1|TRBJ2-5
CASSEPGGWETQYF
TGTGCCAGCAGTGAACCGGGGGGCTGGGAGACCCAGTACTTC
>-|TRBD1|TRBV7-9|TRBJ1-2
CASSSVRTGVGYTF
TGTGCCAGCAGCAGTGTCCGGACAGGGGTTGGCTACACCTTC
>-|-|TRBV6-1|TRBJ2-4
CASSEQESLAKNIQYF
TGTGCCAGCAGTGAGCAGGAATCCCTTGCCAAAAACATTCAGTACTTC
>-|-|TRBV5-1|TRBJ1-1
CASSFGGLNTEAFF
TGCGCCAGCAGCTTCGGGGGGTTGAACACTGAAGCTTTCTTT
>-|-|TRBV6-5|TRBJ1-2
CASSYNREDGYTF
TGTGCCAGCAGTTATAACAGGGAGGATGGCTACACCTTC
>-|-|TRBV2|TRBJ1-4
CASSERMGGTNEKLFF
TGTGCCAGCAGTGAAAGGATGGGGGGAACTAATGAAAAACTGTTTTTT
>-|-|TRBV5-1|TRBJ2-1
CASSLTGSSYNEQFF
TGCGCCAGCAGCTTAACAGGTAGCTCCTACAATGAGCAGTTCTTC
>-|TRBD2|TRBV28|TRBJ2-3
CASSTGTSGGTDTQYF
TGTGCCAGCAGTACCGGGACTAGCGGGGGAACAGATACGCAGTATTTT
>-|-|TRBV5-1|TRBJ1-1
CASSIQGNTEAFF
TGCGCCAGCAGCATTCAGGGTAACACTGAAGCTTTCTTT
>-|-|TRBV28|TRBJ2-7
CASTGPLNYEQYF
TGTGCCAGCACAGGGCCCCTTAACTACGAGCAGTACTTC
>-|TRBD1|TRBV18|TRBJ2-7
CASSPLSRQGSYEQYF
TGTGCCAGCTCACCACTGTCGAGACAGGGCTCCTACGAGCAGTACTTC